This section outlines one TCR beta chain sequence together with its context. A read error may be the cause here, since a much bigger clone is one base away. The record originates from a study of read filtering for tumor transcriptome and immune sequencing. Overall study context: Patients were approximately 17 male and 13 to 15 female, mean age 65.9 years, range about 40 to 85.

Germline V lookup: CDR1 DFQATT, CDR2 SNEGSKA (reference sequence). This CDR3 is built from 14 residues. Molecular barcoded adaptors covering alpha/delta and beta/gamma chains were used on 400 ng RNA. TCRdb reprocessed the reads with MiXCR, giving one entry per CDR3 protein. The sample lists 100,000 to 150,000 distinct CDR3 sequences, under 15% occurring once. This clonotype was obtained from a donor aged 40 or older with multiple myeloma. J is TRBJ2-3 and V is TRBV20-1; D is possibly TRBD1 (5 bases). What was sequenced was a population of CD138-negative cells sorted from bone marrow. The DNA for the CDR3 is TGCAGTGCTAGGGACGGCATTAGCACAGGTACGCAGTATTTT. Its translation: CSARDGISTGTQYF.